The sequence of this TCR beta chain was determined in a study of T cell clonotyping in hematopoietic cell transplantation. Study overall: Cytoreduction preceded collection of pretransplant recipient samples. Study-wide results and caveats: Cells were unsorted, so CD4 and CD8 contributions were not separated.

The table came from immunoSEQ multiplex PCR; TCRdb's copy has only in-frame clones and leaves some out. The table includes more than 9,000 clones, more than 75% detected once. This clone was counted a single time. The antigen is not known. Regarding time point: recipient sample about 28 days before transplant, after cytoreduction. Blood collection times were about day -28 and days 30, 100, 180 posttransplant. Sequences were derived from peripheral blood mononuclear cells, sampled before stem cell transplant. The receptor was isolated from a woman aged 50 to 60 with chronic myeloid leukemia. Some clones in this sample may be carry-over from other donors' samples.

CDR3 coding DNA: TGCGCCAGCAGCTTGGGCGTGGGAGGGAGCTGGTCGGGCAATGAGCAGTTCTTC. It codes for CASSLGVGGSWSGNEQFF. This chain uses TRBV5-1 with TRBJ2-1, with 7 positions matching TRBD2. The germline V gene encodes CDR1 SGHRS and CDR2 YFSETQ. This CDR3 spans 18 amino acids. V dropped 0 bases and J dropped 6; count of bases not matched to a gene: 15.